The subject of this entry is one T cell receptor beta chain. Sample-barcoded 5' priming and a J-beta primer mix drove a second PCR of roughly 6 to 12 cycles. TCRdb called the 5' RACE reads again in MiXCR, with one record for every CDR3 protein. The sample carries roughly 1,100,000 distinct CDR3 sequences, about 23% recorded once. These data come from a study of blood T cells in healthy people across ages. The data were also submitted as part of a second study, on T cells of mothers and their children. This second report adds: The people who donated were three healthy Caucasian mothers and their six children. All RNA that had been extracted was used for cDNA synthesis at about 1.5 ug per 15 ul.

This receptor was obtained from a girl aged 2-10 years in good health. Sequences were obtained from blood.

CDR3 in amino acids: CASSLLSGHSPLHF. As DNA, the CDR3 is TGTGCCAGCAGCTTATTATCAGGGCATTCACCCCTCCACTTT. V usage is TRBV7-9 and J usage is TRBJ1-6; TRBD1 is a possible D gene (5 bases). Trimming removed 2 bases from V and 8 bases from J, with 10 bases in between. This CDR3 has 14 residues. Germline values: CDR1 SEHNR, CDR2 FQNEAQ (reference sequence).